The rows below give T cell receptor beta chains drawn from one sample of a study of graft-versus-host responses after intestinal transplantation. Data came from immunoSEQ multiplex PCR; TCRdb stores just in-frame clones and leaves some out. The sample records tens of thousands of clones, 80% to 95% being singletons. These receptors' antigens are unknown. Sequenced here: unstimulated CD8+ T cells sorted from spleen or lymph node cells, sampled before intestinal transplant. These receptors all stem from a human donor who received an intestinal transplant. The CDR3 runs from the conserved cysteine through the conserved F or W. The order of the fields is J gene, clone size, D gene, V gene, CDR3 DNA, CDR3 protein. The D gene is left open where the match is weak. Not every row has a clone size; where given, it reads once, few, many or a size class.

j_call: TRBJ2-5; clone_size: .; d_call: TRBD1; v_call: TRBV12-5; cdr3_nt: TGTGCTAGTGGTCCGGGACAGAGCCAAGAGACCCAGTACTTC; cdr3_aa: CASGPGQSQETQYF
j_call: TRBJ1-1; clone_size: once; d_call: .; v_call: TRBV9; cdr3_nt: TGTGCCAGCAGCGTAACCGGGAACACTGAAGCTTTCTTT; cdr3_aa: CASSVTGNTEAFF
j_call: TRBJ2-2; clone_size: .; d_call: TRBD1; v_call: TRBV7-9; cdr3_nt: TGTGCCAGCAGCTTGGGGGACAGGGAGGACACCGGGGAGCTGTTTTTT; cdr3_aa: CASSLGDREDTGELFF
j_call: TRBJ1-4; clone_size: .; d_call: .; v_call: TRBV5-4; cdr3_nt: TGTGCCAGCAGCAAGGGACCCGGGGCGGGGGAAAAACTGTTTTTT; cdr3_aa: CASSKGPGAGEKLFF
j_call: TRBJ2-1; clone_size: .; d_call: TRBD1; v_call: TRBV29-1; cdr3_nt: TGCAGCGGGACAGGGAACCCTTTGTCCTACAATGAGCAGTTCTTC; cdr3_aa: CSGTGNPLSYNEQFF
j_call: TRBJ1-1; clone_size: .; d_call: .; v_call: TRBV4-1; cdr3_nt: TGCGCCAGCAGCCAAAACATGAACACTGAAGCTTTCTTT; cdr3_aa: CASSQNMNTEAFF
j_call: TRBJ2-7; clone_size: .; d_call: .; v_call: TRBV11-2; cdr3_nt: TGTGCCAGCAGCCCGCCCCGGACAATTGACGCCTACGAGCAGTACTTC; cdr3_aa: CASSPPRTIDAYEQYF
j_call: TRBJ1-1; clone_size: few; d_call: TRBD1; v_call: TRBV5-1; cdr3_nt: TGCGCCAGCAGCTGGACAGGGTCCAACACTGAAGCTTTCTTT; cdr3_aa: CASSWTGSNTEAFF
j_call: TRBJ2-3; clone_size: .; d_call: .; v_call: TRBV9; cdr3_nt: TGTGCCAGCAGCGTAGGTGCTAGCCTGGTAGATACGCAGTATTTT; cdr3_aa: CASSVGASLVDTQYF
j_call: TRBJ2-5; clone_size: .; d_call: .; v_call: TRBV10-3; cdr3_nt: TGTGCCACGTTGGGGCCCGGGGAGACCCAGTACTTC; cdr3_aa: CATLGPGETQYF
j_call: TRBJ1-2; clone_size: .; d_call: .; v_call: TRBV5-1; cdr3_nt: TGCGCCAGCAGCTTAGGGGACATCGGCTATGGCTACACCTTC; cdr3_aa: CASSLGDIGYGYTF
j_call: TRBJ1-1; clone_size: .; d_call: TRBD1; v_call: TRBV2; cdr3_nt: TGTGCCAGCAGAGATGGACAGGGAGAAGCTTTCTTT; cdr3_aa: CASRDGQGEAFF
j_call: TRBJ2-1; clone_size: once; d_call: .; v_call: TRBV6-5; cdr3_nt: TGTGCCAGCAGCCGCGCGGGGTGGTCCTACAATGAGCAGTTCTTC; cdr3_aa: CASSRAGWSYNEQFF
j_call: TRBJ2-1; clone_size: .; d_call: .; v_call: TRBV7-3; cdr3_nt: TGTGCCAGCAGCCCCAGGGGGGACTTTAGCGATGAGCAGTTCTTC; cdr3_aa: CASSPRGDFSDEQFF
j_call: TRBJ1-5; clone_size: .; d_call: .; v_call: TRBV6-5; cdr3_nt: TGTGCCAGCAGTTATGGGGGGGGACAGCCCCAGCATTTT; cdr3_aa: CASSYGGGQPQHF
j_call: TRBJ2-1; clone_size: .; d_call: .; v_call: TRBV6-5; cdr3_nt: TGTGCCAGCAGACAACGGGGGACCGGCTACAATGAGCAGTTCTTC; cdr3_aa: CASRQRGTGYNEQFF
j_call: TRBJ1-3; clone_size: .; d_call: TRBD1; v_call: TRBV4-1; cdr3_nt: TGCGCCAGCAGCCAGCGCAACCCGGGACAGGGACTCTCTGGAAACACCATATATTTT; cdr3_aa: CASSQRNPGQGLSGNTIYF
j_call: TRBJ1-5; clone_size: .; d_call: .; v_call: TRBV19; cdr3_nt: TGTGCCAGTAGCCCCGACAGGTGGGCGGATCAGCCCCAGCATTTT; cdr3_aa: CASSPDRWADQPQHF
j_call: TRBJ2-3; clone_size: .; d_call: .; v_call: TRBV7-8; cdr3_nt: TGTGCCAGCAGTTTATCCGCCCCGGAGGATACGCAGTATTTT; cdr3_aa: CASSLSAPEDTQYF
j_call: TRBJ1-1; clone_size: .; d_call: .; v_call: TRBV7-9; cdr3_nt: TGTGCCAGCAGCTTAGTCTTGGTAGGACTAGACGCTTTCTTT; cdr3_aa: CASSLVLVGLDAFF
j_call: TRBJ1-5; clone_size: .; d_call: TRBD1; v_call: TRBV29-1; cdr3_nt: TGCAGCGCCGCAGACAGGGGCGGCAATCAGCCCCAGCATTTT; cdr3_aa: CSAADRGGNQPQHF
j_call: TRBJ2-7; clone_size: .; d_call: .; v_call: TRBV4-1; cdr3_nt: TGCGCCAGCAGCCTGGACAGGGAGGGATACGAGCAGTACTTC; cdr3_aa: CASSLDREGYEQYF
j_call: TRBJ2-1; clone_size: .; d_call: TRBD2; v_call: TRBV19; cdr3_nt: TGTGCCAGTACAGCTGGCGGGGGGGCCTATGAGCAGTTCTTC; cdr3_aa: CASTAGGGAYEQFF
j_call: TRBJ1-5; clone_size: .; d_call: TRBD1; v_call: TRBV27; cdr3_nt: TGTGCCAGCAGTTTATCTCTGGTACAGGGGGGGTATCAGCCCCAGCATTTT; cdr3_aa: CASSLSLVQGGYQPQHF
j_call: TRBJ2-3; clone_size: .; d_call: TRBD2; v_call: TRBV29-1; cdr3_nt: TGCAGCGTCGGGGGACTAGCCACAGATACGCAGTATTTT; cdr3_aa: CSVGGLATDTQYF
j_call: TRBJ2-1; clone_size: .; d_call: TRBD2; v_call: TRBV9; cdr3_nt: TGTGCCAGCAGCGAAAGCGGGGGGGCGGGCAATGAGCAGTTCTTC; cdr3_aa: CASSESGGAGNEQFF
j_call: TRBJ1-2; clone_size: .; d_call: .; v_call: TRBV29-1; cdr3_nt: TGCAGCGTTGCACAGGCGGATGGCTACACCTTC; cdr3_aa: CSVAQADGYTF
j_call: TRBJ2-7; clone_size: .; d_call: TRBD1; v_call: TRBV5-6; cdr3_nt: TGTGCCAGCAGCCAAATACAGGGGCCGGGGGAGCAGTACTTC; cdr3_aa: CASSQIQGPGEQYF
j_call: TRBJ1-6; clone_size: .; d_call: .; v_call: TRBV25-1; cdr3_nt: TGTGTCGCATGGGGGCAAACTCATAATTCACCCCTCCACTTT; cdr3_aa: CVAWGQTHNSPLHF
j_call: TRBJ1-5; clone_size: .; d_call: TRBD1; v_call: TRBV6-5; cdr3_nt: TGTGCCAGCAGTTGGGACAGGGCGGGCGATCAGCCCCAGCATTTT; cdr3_aa: CASSWDRAGDQPQHF
j_call: TRBJ1-1; clone_size: .; d_call: TRBD1; v_call: TRBV27; cdr3_nt: TGTGCCAGCTGGTCAGGGGGACCCACTGAAGCTTTCTTT; cdr3_aa: CASWSGGPTEAFF
j_call: TRBJ1-1; clone_size: .; d_call: TRBD1; v_call: TRBV7-9; cdr3_nt: TGTGCCAGCAGGACAGGGTCTAAGAACACTGAAGCTTTCTTT; cdr3_aa: CASRTGSKNTEAFF
j_call: TRBJ2-3; clone_size: .; d_call: TRBD1; v_call: TRBV2; cdr3_nt: TGTGCCAGCACCGAAGGGGGACAGACCACAGATACGCAGTATTTT; cdr3_aa: CASTEGGQTTDTQYF
j_call: TRBJ2-2; clone_size: .; d_call: TRBD1; v_call: TRBV29-1; cdr3_nt: TGCAGCGCCCGGACAGGGATCGGGGAGCTGTTTTTT; cdr3_aa: CSARTGIGELFF
j_call: TRBJ1-2; clone_size: .; d_call: .; v_call: TRBV27; cdr3_nt: TGTGCCAGCAGTTTATCAGCAGGGAACTATGGCTACACCTTC; cdr3_aa: CASSLSAGNYGYTF
j_call: TRBJ2-6; clone_size: .; d_call: .; v_call: TRBV13; cdr3_nt: TGTGCCAGCAGCTTGTCGCGGGGCTCTGGGGCCAACGTCCTGACTTTC; cdr3_aa: CASSLSRGSGANVLTF
j_call: TRBJ2-7; clone_size: .; d_call: .; v_call: TRBV6-5; cdr3_nt: TGTGCCAGCAGTCGGGGAGCCGAGCAGTACTTC; cdr3_aa: CASSRGAEQYF
j_call: TRBJ2-5; clone_size: .; d_call: .; v_call: TRBV7-8; cdr3_nt: TGTGCCAGCAGCTTAGGCACAGGGCAAGAGACCCAGTACTTC; cdr3_aa: CASSLGTGQETQYF
j_call: TRBJ2-7; clone_size: .; d_call: TRBD2; v_call: TRBV2; cdr3_nt: TGTGCCAGCAAGTGGGTAGCGGGGACCTACGAGCAGTACTTC; cdr3_aa: CASKWVAGTYEQYF